These T cell receptor beta chains were read from a single sample in a study of blood T cell repertoires in COVID-19. Sequencing used immunoSEQ multiplex PCR; TCRdb keeps in-frame clones, though not all of them. The table includes about 83,000 clones, around nine tenths detected once. The sequenced sample was peripheral blood. These receptors were taken from a woman older than 75 with active or convalescent COVID-19. Both conserved end residues are part of each CDR3. D genes are given only for firm matches. The size field is filled for only some rows; it gives once, few, many or a size class.

D: TRBD1; V: TRBV4-3; J: TRBJ2-3; size: once; CDR3: CASSPGTVSTDTQYF; DNA: TGCGCCAGCAGCCCGGGGACAGTGAGCACAGATACGCAGTATTTT
D: -; V: TRBV7-2; J: TRBJ1-6; size: -; CDR3: CASSPQAGGRNSPLHF; DNA: TGTGCCAGCAGCCCACAAGCCGGGGGGCGCAATTCACCCCTCCACTTT
D: -; V: TRBV24-1; J: TRBJ2-3; size: -; CDR3: CATSDWTALTDTQYF; DNA: TGTGCCACCAGTGATTGGACTGCACTCACAGATACGCAGTATTTT
D: TRBD1; V: TRBV28; J: TRBJ2-7; size: -; CDR3: CASSVQGTGLYEQYF; DNA: TGTGCCAGCAGTGTCCAGGGGACAGGGCTCTACGAGCAGTACTTC
D: -; V: TRBV5-1; J: TRBJ2-7; size: -; CDR3: CASSLLEASYEQYF; DNA: TGCGCCAGCAGCTTGCTAGAAGCGTCCTACGAGCAGTACTTC
D: -; V: TRBV28; J: TRBJ1-2; size: -; CDR3: CASTIRTDRPYGYTF; DNA: TGTGCCAGCACCATTAGGACAGACCGACCCTATGGCTACACCTTC
D: TRBD1; V: TRBV7-3; J: TRBJ2-7; size: -; CDR3: CASSFGTGASYEQYF; DNA: TGTGCCAGCAGCTTTGGGACAGGGGCGTCCTACGAGCAGTACTTC
D: -; V: TRBV4-3; J: TRBJ2-3; size: -; CDR3: CASSQDQGTDTQYF; DNA: TGCGCCAGCAGCCAAGACCAGGGGACAGATACGCAGTATTTT
D: TRBD2; V: TRBV6-5; J: TRBJ2-5; size: few; CDR3: CASSTLAGGQETQYF; DNA: TGTGCCAGCAGTACACTAGCGGGGGGCCAAGAGACCCAGTACTTC
D: -; V: TRBV11-2; J: TRBJ2-7; size: -; CDR3: CASSLALVGQGHYEQYF; DNA: TGTGCCAGCAGCTTAGCATTGGTAGGCCAGGGGCACTACGAGCAGTACTTC
D: -; V: TRBV6-2/TRBV6-3; J: TRBJ1-1; size: -; CDR3: CASSYVSRSEAFF; DNA: TGTGCCAGCAGTTACGTCTCAAGGAGTGAAGCTTTCTTT
D: TRBD1; V: TRBV28; J: TRBJ1-2; size: -; CDR3: CASITGDSSNYGYTF; DNA: TGTGCCAGCATTACCGGGGACAGTTCCAACTATGGCTACACCTTC
D: -; V: TRBV7-2; J: TRBJ1-1; size: once; CDR3: CASSLAIGQGTEAFF; DNA: TGTGCCAGCAGCTTAGCGATAGGGCAGGGCACTGAAGCTTTCTTT
D: -; V: TRBV6-2/TRBV6-3; J: TRBJ2-2; size: -; CDR3: CASSPDRNTGELFF; DNA: TGTGCCAGCAGCCCGGACAGGAACACCGGGGAGCTGTTTTTT
D: TRBD1; V: TRBV3-1/TRBV3-2; J: TRBJ2-7; size: -; CDR3: CASSPTGGYNF; DNA: TGTGCCAGCAGCCCTACAGGGGGCTATAACTTC
D: TRBD1; V: TRBV7-2; J: TRBJ1-2; size: -; CDR3: CASSLPGQGVVGGYTF; DNA: TGTGCCAGCAGCTTACCGGGACAGGGGGTCGTGGGCGGCTACACCTTC
D: -; V: TRBV27; J: TRBJ2-2; size: once; CDR3: CASSLAFTGELFF; DNA: TGTGCCAGCAGTTTGGCCTTCACCGGGGAGCTGTTTTTT
D: -; V: TRBV7-9; J: TRBJ1-4; size: -; CDR3: CASSLGTATNEKLFF; DNA: TGTGCCAGCAGCTTAGGCACTGCAACTAATGAAAAACTGTTTTTT
D: TRBD2; V: TRBV24-1; J: TRBJ2-1; size: -; CDR3: CATSDPSGSGGSYNEQFF; DNA: TGTGCCACCAGTGACCCCTCGGGTAGCGGGGGCTCCTACAATGAGCAGTTCTTC
D: -; V: TRBV4-3; J: TRBJ1-3; size: -; CDR3: CASSQEYDSISGNTIYF; DNA: TGCGCCAGCAGCCAAGAATACGACAGTATCTCTGGAAACACCATATATTTT
D: TRBD1; V: TRBV28; J: TRBJ1-5; size: -; CDR3: CASSSGQGINQPQHF; DNA: TGTGCCAGCAGTTCGGGACAGGGCATCAATCAGCCCCAGCATTTT
D: TRBD2; V: TRBV5-1; J: TRBJ2-7; size: -; CDR3: CASSLVAGDTYEQYF; DNA: TGCGCCAGCAGCTTAGTCGCGGGGGATACCTACGAGCAGTACTTC
D: TRBD1; V: TRBV24-1; J: TRBJ1-1; size: few; CDR3: CATSDSRTQGANTEAFF; DNA: TGTGCCACCAGTGATTCACGGACACAGGGGGCCAACACTGAAGCTTTCTTT
D: -; V: TRBV4-2; J: TRBJ2-5; size: -; CDR3: CASSQDEGSKETQYF; DNA: TGTGCCAGCAGCCAAGATGAGGGCAGCAAAGAGACCCAGTACTTC
D: TRBD1; V: TRBV6-2/TRBV6-3; J: TRBJ1-6; size: -; CDR3: CASSSPGQAPGNSPLHF; DNA: TGTGCCAGCAGCTCACCGGGACAGGCCCCTGGTAATTCACCCCTCCACTTT
D: -; V: TRBV30; J: TRBJ1-3; size: -; CDR3: CAGSTGPGNTIYF; DNA: TGTGCCGGGTCTACAGGGCCTGGAAACACCATATATTTT
D: -; V: TRBV3-1/TRBV3-2; J: TRBJ1-1; size: -; CDR3: CASSQGQRLNTEAFF; DNA: TGTGCCAGCAGCCAAGGACAACGGCTGAACACTGAAGCTTTCTTT
D: -; V: TRBV19; J: TRBJ1-3; size: -; CDR3: CASSIQRLARDSGNTIYF; DNA: TGTGCCAGTAGTATTCAACGTTTGGCGAGGGACTCTGGAAACACCATATATTTT
D: TRBD2; V: TRBV19; J: TRBJ2-3; size: -; CDR3: CASSVLRGVADTQYF; DNA: TGTGCCAGTAGTGTACTCCGGGGGGTTGCAGATACGCAGTATTTT
D: TRBD2; V: TRBV6-2/TRBV6-3; J: TRBJ2-7; size: -; CDR3: CASSRTSGSHEQYF; DNA: TGTGCCAGCAGTCGGACTAGCGGGAGCCACGAGCAGTACTTC
D: TRBD1; V: TRBV4-2; J: TRBJ1-1; size: -; CDR3: CASSQAAGGGGLAFF; DNA: TGTGCCAGCAGCCAGGCAGCGGGAGGGGGCGGGTTAGCTTTCTTT
D: TRBD1; V: TRBV3-1/TRBV3-2; J: TRBJ1-2; size: -; CDR3: CASSQAGQGRGSYGYTF; DNA: TGTGCCAGCAGCCAAGCGGGACAGGGACGAGGAAGCTATGGCTACACCTTC
D: -; V: TRBV9; J: TRBJ2-1; size: -; CDR3: CASSVGPYEQFF; DNA: TGTGCCAGCAGCGTAGGGCCCTATGAGCAGTTCTTC
D: TRBD2; V: TRBV30; J: TRBJ2-2; size: -; CDR3: CACHGTSGGPNTGELFF; DNA: TGTGCCTGTCATGGGACTAGCGGGGGCCCGAACACCGGGGAGCTGTTTTTT
D: -; V: TRBV7-3; J: TRBJ2-2; size: -; CDR3: CASSLYPRRTNTGELFF; DNA: TGTGCCAGCAGCCTTTACCCCAGGAGGACTAACACCGGGGAGCTGTTTTTT
D: TRBD2; V: TRBV19; J: TRBJ2-5; size: -; CDR3: CASSIRLGTSGGAEKTQYF; DNA: TGTGCCAGTAGTATACGGTTAGGGACTAGCGGGGGGGCCGAAAAGACCCAGTACTTC
D: TRBD1; V: TRBV5-1; J: TRBJ2-1; size: -; CDR3: CASSSGQGPYNEQFF; DNA: TGCGCCAGCAGCAGTGGACAGGGACCCTACAATGAGCAGTTCTTC
D: TRBD1; V: TRBV2; J: TRBJ1-5; size: -; CDR3: CASSESGGNQPQHF; DNA: TGTGCCAGCAGTGAGTCAGGGGGTAATCAGCCCCAGCATTTT
D: TRBD1; V: TRBV6-2/TRBV6-3; J: TRBJ2-1; size: -; CDR3: CASSYTPGGTEQFF; DNA: TGTGCCAGCAGTTACACCCCAGGGGGAACTGAGCAGTTCTTC
D: -; V: TRBV5-8; J: TRBJ1-5; size: -; CDR3: CASSFFLSGNQPQHF; DNA: TGTGCCAGCAGCTTTTTCCTCAGCGGCAATCAGCCCCAGCATTTT
D: TRBD2; V: TRBV9; J: TRBJ2-5; size: -; CDR3: CASSVGSSGGLGAQETQYF; DNA: TGTGCCAGCAGCGTAGGAAGTAGCGGGGGGCTGGGAGCCCAAGAGACCCAGTACTTC
D: TRBD1; V: TRBV7-9; J: TRBJ2-7; size: -; CDR3: CASSSFPGQGHYEQYF; DNA: TGTGCCAGCAGCTCCTTCCCGGGACAGGGCCACTACGAGCAGTACTTC